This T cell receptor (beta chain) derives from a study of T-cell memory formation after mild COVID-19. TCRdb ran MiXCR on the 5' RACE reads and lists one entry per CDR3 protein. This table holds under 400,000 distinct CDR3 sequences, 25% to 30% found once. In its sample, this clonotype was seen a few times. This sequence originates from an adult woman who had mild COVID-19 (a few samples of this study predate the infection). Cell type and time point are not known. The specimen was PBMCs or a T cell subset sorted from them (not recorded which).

The CDR3 DNA reads TGTGCCATCAGTGAGTCGGGCGGAGGGACAGGGCACACTGAAGCTTTCTTT. Translation: CAISESGGGTGHTEAFF. The V and J genes are TRBV10-3 and TRBJ1-1; 9 bases are a match to TRBD1. J lost 3 bases, V lost 0 bases, and 8 bases had no gene match. CDR1 is ENHRY and CDR2 is SYGVKD in the germline V gene. This CDR3 has 17 residues.